This entry lists 20 T cell receptor beta chains sequenced from one sample in a study of beta chain features in type 1 diabetes. Sequencing targeted expressed TCRB transcripts, as all isolated RNA had been reverse transcribed. Profiling relied on immunoSEQ multiplex PCR, and the TCRdb table lists in-frame clones only, not all of them. The top ten hold approximately 0.093% of the sample, which has about 620,000 clones, around 15% seen once. Sequencing input: naive CD4+ T cells from blood. Receptor source: a man younger than 35 in good health.

This chain connects TRBV7-2 to TRBJ2-3; D may be TRBD1 or TRBD2 (6 bases each). Germline V CDR1 and CDR2: SGHTA, FQGNSA. The V end lost 0 bases, the J end lost 8 bases, and 12 bases lay between the germline ends. The CDR3 is 14 amino acids. The CDR3 region is CASSLARGVSTQYF. The CDR3 DNA reads TGTGCCAGCAGCTTAGCGAGGGGGGTATCTACGCAGTATTTT.

This chain links TRBV6-6 with TRBJ2-4; either TRBD1 or TRBD2 may fit D (5 bases each). Germline V CDR1 and CDR2: MNHNY, SVGAGI (reference sequence). Between the trimmed V and J ends, which lost 4 bases and 5 bases, there was a span of 12 bases. This CDR3 has 14 residues. CDR3 sequence reads: CASSLPGDQNIQYF. For the CDR3, the DNA is TGTGCCAGCAGTTTACCCGGGGACCAAAACATTCAGTACTTC.

This chain links TRBV5-4 with TRBJ2-6; TRBD1 aligns across 8 bases. Looked up from germline, CDR1 is SGHNT and CDR2 is YYREEE (reference sequence). The CDR3 runs 18 residues. The V gene end was trimmed by 6 bases and the J gene end by 0 bases; junction bases not matched to a gene: 11. The CDR3 bases are TGTGCCAGCACCCTTGTGGCAGGGGGCAACTCTGGGGCCAACGTCCTGACTTTC. Translation gives CASTLVAGGNSGANVLTF.

The chain recombines TRBV4-1 with TRBJ1-2; 8 bases line up with TRBD1. The CDR3 consists of 16 residues. CDR1 and CDR2 from the germline V gene are MGHRA and YSYEKL. V lost 4 bases and J lost 4; bases outside the gene matches: 11. In DNA, the CDR3 is TGCGCCAGCAGCCCCTCCGGACAGGGTGCCCTCTATGGCTACACCTTC. Translation gives CASSPSGQGALYGYTF.

This clone appeared a few times. The chain employs TRBV7-9 and TRBJ2-2, with 7 positions matching TRBD1. V shed 2 bases and J 4 bases; nucleotides not matched to a gene: 4. Germline V CDR1 and CDR2: SEHNR, FQNEAQ (reference sequence). The CDR3 is 15 residues long. CDR3 bases: TGTGCCAGCAGCTTAAGGGACAGTGTCACCGGGGAGCTGTTTTTT. As protein: CASSLRDSVTGELFF.

This clone was detected a few times. The rearrangement joins TRBV27 to TRBJ1-5; D is perhaps TRBD1 (6 bases). Germline loops: CDR1 MNHEY, CDR2 SMNVEV (reference sequence). The ends were cut back, 3 bases at V and 5 bases at J, with 14 bases in the middle. The CDR3 spans 15 residues. CDR3 nucleotide sequence: TGTGCCAGCAGTTTCCGGGGCAGGGGATATCAGCCCCAGCATTTT. Translation: CASSFRGRGYQPQHF.

This clone showed up just a few times. The chain couples TRBV5-1 to TRBJ2-7, with 8 bases matching TRBD2. J was trimmed by 2 bases and V by 4 bases; bases with no gene match: 11. Germline lookup yields CDR1 SGHRS and CDR2 YFSETQ. This CDR3 contains 16 residues. The CDR3 sequence: CASSPGSSGFTYEQYF. CDR3 bases: TGCGCCAGCAGCCCCGGGTCTAGCGGGTTTACCTACGAGCAGTACTTC.

For this clone: Other DNA sequences in the same sample also yield this CDR3. The V gene is TRBV9, the J gene TRBJ2-2, with unresolved D. With 0 bases removed from V and 6 bases from J, the gap between germline ends came to 3 bases. This CDR3 spans 12 amino acids. Per the germline V gene, CDR1 is SGDLS and CDR2 is YYNGEE. The CDR3 reads CASSVVAGELFF. The CDR3 DNA is TGTGCCAGCAGCGTAGTAGCCGGGGAGCTGTTTTTT.

The chain is built from TRBV7-2 and TRBJ1-1; D not resolved. Germline assignment: CDR1 SGHTA and CDR2 FQGNSA. The V end lost 1 base, the J end lost 10 bases, and 16 bases lay between the germline ends. CDR3 size: 14 residues. The CDR3, as DNA: TGTGCCAGCAGCTTAGGTTGGACTATGAGGTCAGCTTTCTTT. Residues: CASSLGWTMRSAFF.

DNA of the CDR3: TGTGCCTGGAGGACCTCGGCAGCCCAGCATTTT. Amino acids: CAWRTSAAQHF. This sequence joins TRBV30 and TRBJ1-5; no definite D call. CDR3 length: 11 amino acids. The germline V gene has CDR1 GTSNPN and CDR2 SVGIG (reference sequence). Trimming pared 3 bases from V and 11 bases from J, leaving 11 bases between. Full variable domain (rest looked up from reference TRBV30 and TRBJ1-5): SQTIHQWPATLVQPVGSPLSLECTVEGTSNPNLYWYRQAAGRGLQLLFYSVGIGQISSEVPQNLSASRPQDRQFILSSKKLLLSDSGFYLCAWRTSAAQHFGDGTRLSIL.

The chain joins TRBV7-9 to TRBJ1-2; 9 bases align to TRBD1. J lost 3 bases, V lost 2 bases, and 10 bases had no gene match. The germline gives CDR1 SEHNR, CDR2 FQNEAQ (reference sequence). This CDR3 comprises 17 residues. In DNA, the CDR3 is TGTGCCAGCAGCTTACGTCGAGGGACAGGGAAGGACTATGGCTACACCTTC. Its translation is CASSLRRGTGKDYGYTF.

There are a few counts of this clone. The chain joins TRBV5-6 to TRBJ2-3; D is undetermined. This CDR3 is 11 amino acids long. The V gene lost 2 bases and the J gene lost 2 bases, with 0 bases spanning the gap. Germline V gene lookup returns CDR1 SGHDT and CDR2 YYEEEE. The CDR3, as DNA: TGTGCCAGCAGCTTCACAGATACGCAGTATTTT. Its protein product is CASSFTDTQYF. The whole variable domain, remainder taken from reference TRBV5-6 and TRBJ2-3, is DAGVTQSPTHLIKTRGQQVTLRCSPKSGHDTVSWYQQALGQGPQFIFQYYEEEERQRGNFPDRFSGHQFPNYSSELNVNALLLGDSALYLCASSFTDTQYFGPGTRLTVL.

The CDR3 sequence: CASRWTVQETQYF. The CDR3, as DNA: TGCGCCAGCAGGTGGACAGTTCAAGAGACCCAGTACTTC. This chain connects TRBV5-1 to TRBJ2-5; D possibly corresponds to TRBD1 (6 bases). V lost 5 bases to trimming and J lost 2 bases, with 10 bases between them. Germline values: CDR1 SGHRS, CDR2 YFSETQ. The CDR3 loop spans 13 amino acids.

This chain connects TRBV28 to TRBJ1-2; D possibly corresponds to TRBD1 (5 bases). Trimming left V 7 bases short and J 4 bases short, with 10 bases between. CDR1 and CDR2 from the germline V gene are MDHEN and SYDVKM. The CDR3 has 12 residues. CDR3 sequence: CASTRDVYGYTF. CDR3 nucleotide sequence: TGTGCCAGCACCCGGGACGTCTATGGCTACACCTTC.

V usage is TRBV5-4 and J usage is TRBJ2-3; 11 positions agree with TRBD2. Germline trimming cut 5 bases from V and 5 bases from J; bases unmatched to any gene: 10. The CDR3 loop spans 16 amino acids. In germline, CDR1 is SGHNT, CDR2 YYREEE (reference sequence). The CDR3 loop reads CASRFGSGGAKDTQYF. CDR3 bases: TGTGCCAGCAGATTTGGTAGCGGGGGGGCTAAAGATACGCAGTATTTT.

This clone has only a few counts. The gene calls are TRBV7-3 and TRBJ1-2; the match to TRBD1 covers 7 bases. Germline V gene sequence: CDR1 SGHTA, CDR2 FQGTGA. V lost 5 bases, J lost 8 bases, and 8 bases stayed unmatched. The CDR3 extends over 13 amino acids. Here the CDR3 reads CASSPVPGGGYTF. The CDR3 DNA reads as TGTGCCAGCAGCCCCGTACCAGGGGGAGGCTACACCTTC.

A few counts support this clone. The genes are TRBV7-6 and TRBJ2-1, with D possibly TRBD1 on 6 matching bases. The CDR3 covers 14 residues. Trimming shortened V by 5 bases and J by 7 bases, and 15 bases separated the two germline ends. Germline values: CDR1 SGHVS, CDR2 FNYEAQ. The CDR3 DNA reads as TGTGCCAGCAGCCCTAACAGGGATGTGAATGAGCAGTTCTTC. Translating it yields CASSPNRDVNEQFF.

To note about this clone: The same CDR3 also results from other DNA sequences found in this sample. The genes are TRBV6-5 and TRBJ2-3; no clear D gene. Germline loops: CDR1 MNHEY, CDR2 SVGAGI. This CDR3 contains 14 residues. V dropped 0 bases and J dropped 3 bases, with 7 bases sitting between them. This CDR3 reads CASSYSGGTDTQYF. The DNA of the CDR3 is TGTGCCAGCAGTTACTCGGGTGGGACAGATACGCAGTATTTT.

This chain joins TRBV18 and TRBJ2-5, with 9 bases that match TRBD2. The CDR3 totals 16 residues. Germline CDR1 KGHSH, CDR2 LQKENI. V lost 3 bases and J lost 1; bases outside the gene matches: 6. The CDR3 is CASSPFISGGQETQYF. CDR3 sequence (DNA): TGTGCCAGCTCACCTTTTATTAGCGGGGGCCAAGAGACCCAGTACTTC. Full variable domain (outside the CDR3, taken from reference TRBV18 and TRBJ2-5): NAGVMQNPRHLVRRRGQEARLRCSPMKGHSHVYWYRQLPEEGLKFMVYLQKENIIDESGMPKERFSAEFPKEGPSILRIQQVVRGDSAAYFCASSPFISGGQETQYFGPGTRLLVL.

This clone was seen a handful of times. This chain joins TRBV4-2 and TRBJ1-1, with 9 positions matching TRBD1. J gave up 0 bases and V 0 bases, and 11 bases lay outside the gene matches. The CDR3 runs 19 residues. Germline V CDR1 and CDR2: LGHNA, YNFKEQ. CDR3 amino acids: CASSQEVTGGRLMNTEAFF. The CDR3 nucleotides read TGTGCCAGCAGCCAAGAAGTCACAGGGGGCCGGTTGATGAACACTGAAGCTTTCTTT.